Each of the 29 T cell receptor beta chains below was sequenced from the same sample in a study of T cells after yellow fever vaccination. In TCRdb, the 5' RACE reads were re-called with MiXCR into one record per CDR3 protein. The repertoire includes around 250,000 distinct CDR3 sequences, roughly 4.8% of them detected once, and 2.5% to 4% sits in the top ten. The sample here was CD4+ T cells sorted from PBMCs, taken on the day of the yellow fever booster vaccination. These receptor sequences come from a man in his late teens or twenties who received the YFV17D yellow fever vaccine.

This clonotype was observed a single time. V and J are TRBV5-1 and TRBJ2-5, with TRBD2 matching 10 bases. Germline loops: CDR1 SGHRS, CDR2 YFSETQ. This CDR3 has 16 amino acids. Losses at the gene ends were 1 base for V and 1 base for J; bases not matched to a gene: 4. The CDR3 sequence is CASSLYSGGPQETQYF. CDR3 DNA: TGCGCCAGCAGCTTGTATAGCGGGGGGCCCCAAGAGACCCAGTACTTC.

The rearrangement uses TRBV11-2 and TRBJ2-7; D is ambiguous. Per the germline V gene, CDR1 is SGHAT and CDR2 is FQNNGV. V dropped 1 base and J dropped 0 bases, with 7 bases sitting between them. CDR3 length: 14 residues. CDR3 loop: CASSLGLHSYEQYV. CDR3 nucleotide sequence: TGTGCCAGCAGCTTAGGTCTGCACTCCTACGAGCAGTACGTC.

There are many counts of this clonotype. The rearrangement links TRBV20-1 to TRBJ2-1; 8 nucleotides line up with TRBD1. The CDR3 is 16 residues long. Germline-derived CDR1 and CDR2 are DFQATT and SNEGSKA (reference sequence). The junction had 9 bases not matched to a gene; V was cut back by 0 bases and J by 5 bases. The CDR3 DNA reads TGCAGTGCTAGAGATCCAGGGGGCCCGGGCAACAATGAGCAGTTCTTC. This encodes CSARDPGGPGNNEQFF.

This clonotype occurred a few times. V gene TRBV5-1 combines with J gene TRBJ2-3; 7 bases match TRBD1. V lost 5 bases to trimming and J lost 2 bases; unmatched junction nucleotides: 8. Per the germline V gene, CDR1 is SGHRS and CDR2 is YFSETQ. This CDR3 has 15 residues. This chain's CDR3 is CASRRQGSYTDTQYF. In DNA form, the CDR3 reads TGCGCCAGCAGACGACAGGGTTCTTACACAGATACGCAGTATTTT.

The table lists this clonotype with many counts. One end of the junction is discordant with germline, which a read error may explain. V usage is TRBV18 and J usage is TRBJ2-1; 11 bases line up with TRBD2. Germline lookup yields CDR1 KGHSH and CDR2 LQKENI. The CDR3 runs 15 residues. The CDR3 loop is CASSPLAGAYNEQFF. The CDR3 region has the DNA TGTGCCAGCTCCCCACTAGCGGGGGCGTACAATGAGCAGTTCTTC.

This clonotype was picked up many times. V is TRBV4-1 and J is TRBJ2-2; 7 bases map to TRBD1. The germline V gene encodes CDR1 MGHRA and CDR2 YSYEKL. The CDR3 runs to 16 residues. The V gene end was trimmed by 0 bases and the J gene end by 4 bases; junction bases not matched to a gene: 5. The DNA of the CDR3 is TGCGCCAGCAGCCAAGAACGGGCAGGGGGCACCGGGGAGCTGTTTTTT. Its translation: CASSQERAGGTGELFF.

This clonotype was counted between two and nine times. CDR3 bases: TGCGCCAGCAGCCAAGATCACAGGGACACAGATACGCAGTATTTT. Residues: CASSQDHRDTDTQYF. This chain uses TRBV4-3 with TRBJ2-3, with a weak D call TRBD1 (6 bases). V dropped 0 bases and J dropped 2 bases, with 9 bases sitting between them. Germline CDR1 reads LGHNA; CDR2 reads YSLEER. This CDR3 region has 15 residues.

The rearrangement uses TRBV11-2 and TRBJ1-2; possible D gene TRBD1, 5 bases. The CDR3 is 14 amino acids. V was shortened by 1 base and J by 6 bases, with 12 bases between the two germline ends. CDR1 SGHAT and CDR2 FQNNGV come from the germline V gene. The CDR3 region has the DNA TGTGCCAGCAGCTTAGCCAGGAGGGGACATGGCTACACCTTC. Translating gives CASSLARRGHGYTF.

This rearrangement joins TRBV20-1 to TRBJ1-4; D not certain. CDR3 size: 15 residues. Germline V gene lookup returns CDR1 DFQATT and CDR2 SNEGSKA (reference sequence). V dropped 2 bases and J dropped 8 bases, with 18 bases sitting between them. The CDR3 protein is CSARRAADSREKLFF. CDR3 coding DNA: TGCAGTGCTAGAAGGGCGGCGGATTCGAGGGAAAAACTGTTTTTT.

This chain uses TRBV3-1 with TRBJ2-2, with D possibly TRBD2 on 5 matching bases. CDR1 and CDR2 from the germline V gene are LGHDT and YNNKEL (reference sequence). This CDR3 spans 16 amino acids. Trimming shortened V by 4 bases and J by 5 bases, and 17 bases separated the two germline ends. Written as DNA, the CDR3 is TGTGCCAGCAGCCTAAGAGGACGGAGGTTAACCGGGGAGCTGTTTTTT. Translation: CASSLRGRRLTGELFF.

This clonotype has only a few counts. The chain joins TRBV20-1 to TRBJ1-2; D is unresolved. V lost 7 bases to trimming and J lost 5 bases, with 8 bases between them. This CDR3 is built from 10 residues. Germline loops: CDR1 DFQATT, CDR2 SNEGSKA (reference sequence). CDR3 loop: CSVGRYGYTF. The CDR3 nucleotides are TGCAGTGTCGGCAGGTATGGCTACACCTTC.

This clonotype was counted at least ten times. The chain carries TRBV9 and TRBJ2-3, with 8 nucleotides matching TRBD2. Trimming cost V 2 bases and J 3 bases; bases outside gene matches: 5. The CDR3 covers 15 residues. Germline loops: CDR1 SGDLS, CDR2 YYNGEE. This CDR3 is CASSVAGGETDTQYF. Here the CDR3 DNA reads TGTGCCAGCAGCGTCGCGGGGGGCGAGACAGATACGCAGTATTTT. Supplemented by reference TRBV9 and TRBJ2-3, the full variable domain reads DSGVTQTPKHLITATGQRVTLRCSPRSGDLSVYWYQQSLDQGLQFLIQYYNGEERAKGNILERFSAQQFPDLHSELNLSSLELGDSALYFCASSVAGGETDTQYFGPGTRLTVL.

The chain employs TRBV15 and TRBJ2-3; D unclear. Germline V gives CDR1 LNHNV, CDR2 YYDKDF (reference sequence). The CDR3 has 16 amino acids. Deletions cut 0 bases from V and 6 bases from J, with 16 bases between. In DNA, the CDR3 is TGTGCCACCAGCAGAGATCGAGGTTATAGTGTGGATACGCAGTATTTT. Its translation: CATSRDRGYSVDTQYF.

The chain links TRBV7-2 to TRBJ1-6; 10 nucleotides line up with TRBD1. Trimming at V came to 1 base and at J to 9 bases, leaving 3 bases not matched to a gene. Germline lookup yields CDR1 SGHTA and CDR2 FQGNSA. CDR3 length: 15 amino acids. The CDR3, as DNA: TGTGCCAGCAGCTTAGTTGGGACAGGGGTTTCACCCCTCCACTTT. This encodes CASSLVGTGVSPLHF.

This clonotype was counted many times. The chain joins TRBV5-1 to TRBJ2-2; 7 bases match TRBD1. Germline V gene data show CDR1 as SGHRS and CDR2 as YFSETQ. The CDR3 consists of 16 residues. Trimming removed 4 bases from V and 0 bases from J; junction bases left unmatched: 6. In DNA form, the CDR3 reads TGCGCCAGCAGCCTGAAAGGGGGCTCGAACACCGGGGAGCTGTTTTTT. Protein product: CASSLKGGSNTGELFF.

V gene TRBV6-5 combines with J gene TRBJ1-6, with D maybe TRBD1 (6 bases). In germline, CDR1 is MNHEY, CDR2 SVGAGI. The germline V and J ends were trimmed by 2 bases and 9 bases, with 14 bases remaining between them. The CDR3 runs 15 residues. CDR3: CASSYGQGRSSPLHF. As DNA, the CDR3 is TGTGCCAGCAGTTACGGGCAGGGGAGAAGTTCACCCCTCCACTTT.

This clonotype was seen many times. The rearrangement links TRBV29-1 to TRBJ2-7, with a tentative D call TRBD2 (5 bases). CDR3 length equals 12 residues. V was clipped by 2 bases and J by 6 bases, with 11 bases between them. Germline loops: CDR1 SQVTM, CDR2 ANQGSEA. This CDR3 is CSVEFRRSEQYF. CDR3 coding DNA: TGCAGCGTTGAATTTAGGAGGAGCGAGCAGTACTTC.

There are a few counts of this clonotype. V gene TRBV10-3 combines with J gene TRBJ2-2; D unresolved. CDR1 is ENHRY and CDR2 is SYGVKD in the germline V gene. Trimming pared 8 bases from V and 3 bases from J, leaving 13 bases between. The CDR3 runs 14 residues. The CDR3 bases are TGTGCCATCCGGGCCGGAATTCACACCGGGGAGCTGTTTTTT. Encoded protein: CAIRAGIHTGELFF.

As for this clonotype: The junction departs from germline at one end; a sequencing error may be responsible. The rearrangement joins TRBV5-6 to TRBJ1-2; D is undetermined. The CDR3 contains 12 residues. The germline CDR1 and CDR2 sequences are SGHDT and YYEEEE. CDR3: CDSSPGDYGYTF. The CDR3 DNA reads TGTGACAGCAGCCCCGGGGACTATGGCTACACCTTC.

This clonotype was counted only a few times. The chain has TRBV18 and TRBJ1-1, with 9 bases that match TRBD1. CDR3 length equals 14 residues. Trimming took 4 bases from V and 6 from J; bases not matched to a gene: 6. Germline lookup yields CDR1 KGHSH and CDR2 LQKENI. This CDR3 is CASSLQGASAEAFF. The CDR3 region has the DNA TGTGCCAGCTCACTACAGGGGGCAAGCGCTGAAGCTTTCTTT.

In its sample, this clonotype was seen a few times. The V call is TRBV6-1, the J call TRBJ2-5, with D unresolved. This CDR3 has 13 residues. The germline gives CDR1 MNHNS, CDR2 SASEGT. The V and J ends lost 4 bases and 6 bases respectively, with 12 bases between them. The CDR3 is CASSGLFAQTQYF. CDR3 nucleotides: TGTGCCAGCAGTGGGCTCTTCGCCCAGACCCAGTACTTC.

This clonotype showed up many times. The chain employs TRBV18 and TRBJ2-1; D gene uncertain. Germline V gives CDR1 KGHSH, CDR2 LQKENI. V was cut by 5 bases and J by 9 bases, with 11 bases left in between. The CDR3 length is 12 residues. The CDR3 DNA sequence: TGTGCCAGCTCATCAACCTCGGGTGAGCAGTTCTTC. Its protein product is CASSSTSGEQFF.

In its sample, this clonotype was seen a few times. This rearrangement joins TRBV20-1 to TRBJ2-7, with 8 bases identical to TRBD1. Trimming cost V 6 bases and J 5 bases; bases outside gene matches: 18. The germline V gene has CDR1 DFQATT and CDR2 SNEGSKA (reference sequence). The CDR3 runs to 16 residues. The CDR3 nucleotides read TGCAGTGCACGCCCAGGACAGGGAGGTTTGCTCCACGAGCAGTACTTC. It codes for CSARPGQGGLLHEQYF.

This chain uses TRBV12-3 or TRBV12-4 with TRBJ1-4; 7 bases fit TRBD1. Unmatched junction bases numbered 4, after V lost 6 bases and J lost 6 bases. This CDR3 has 13 amino acids. DNA of the CDR3: TGTGCCAGCAGATGGACAGGTTATGAAAAACTGTTTTTT. Its translation is CASRWTGYEKLFF.

CDR3: CASSSSGGFVTDTQYF. The CDR3 nucleotides read TGTGCCAGCAGCTCAAGTGGTGGGTTTGTCACAGATACGCAGTATTTT. The chain carries TRBV7-2 and TRBJ2-3; D is undetermined. The CDR3 contains 16 residues. Germline V gene data show CDR1 as SGHTA and CDR2 as FQGNSA. Deletions cut 4 bases from V and 2 bases from J, with 16 bases between.

This chain joins TRBV5-1 and TRBJ1-6; TRBD1 is a possible D gene (5 bases). This CDR3 contains 15 residues. Germline lookup yields CDR1 SGHRS and CDR2 YFSETQ. Trimming removed 0 bases at V and 10 bases at J, with 14 bases between. The DNA of the CDR3 is TGCGCCAGCAGCTTGGCCGTGGGGGAGGTATCACCCCTCCACTTT. It is translated as CASSLAVGEVSPLHF.

This clonotype occurred many times. The V gene is TRBV14, the J gene TRBJ2-7; tentatively, D is TRBD2 (5 bases). The CDR3 is 14 residues long. From germline, CDR1 is SGHDN and CDR2 FVKESK. Trimming shortened V by 4 bases and J by 3 bases, and 13 bases separated the two germline ends. The CDR3 DNA reads as TGTGCCAGCAGCCGCCGGGTCAGCGGCTACGAGCAGTACTTC. As protein: CASSRRVSGYEQYF.

The chain uses TRBV7-9 and TRBJ1-6; D is unclear. The length of the CDR3 is 19 residues. V was shortened by 5 bases and J by 0 bases, with 20 bases between the two germline ends. Per germline, CDR1 SEHNR and CDR2 FQNEAQ (reference sequence). The chain's CDR3 is CASSPMQTSHRSYNSPLHF. CDR3 coding DNA: TGTGCCAGCAGCCCGATGCAGACTTCCCATCGCTCCTATAATTCACCCCTCCACTTT.

This clonotype was counted at least ten times. This chain links TRBV7-3 with TRBJ2-3; D is undetermined. Trimming removed 0 bases from V and 6 bases from J, with 4 bases in between. The germline V gene encodes CDR1 SGHTA and CDR2 FQGTGA. The CDR3 extends over 12 amino acids. DNA for the CDR3: TGTGCCAGCAGCTTAACTGGCGATACGCAGTATTTT. It is translated as CASSLTGDTQYF.